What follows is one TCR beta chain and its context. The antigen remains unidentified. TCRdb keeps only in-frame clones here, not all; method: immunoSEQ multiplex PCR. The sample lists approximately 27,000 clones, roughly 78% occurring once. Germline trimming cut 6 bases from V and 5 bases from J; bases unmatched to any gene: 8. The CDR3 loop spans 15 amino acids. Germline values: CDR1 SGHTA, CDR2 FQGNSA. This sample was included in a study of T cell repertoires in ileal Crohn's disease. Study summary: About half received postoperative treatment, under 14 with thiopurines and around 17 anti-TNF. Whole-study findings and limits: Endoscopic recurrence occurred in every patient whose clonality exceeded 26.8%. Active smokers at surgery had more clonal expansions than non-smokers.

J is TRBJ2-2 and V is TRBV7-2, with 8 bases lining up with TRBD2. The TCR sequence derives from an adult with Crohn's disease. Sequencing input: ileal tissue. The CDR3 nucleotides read TGTGCCAGCAGTCTGGCGGGGGGTTGGACCGGGGAGCTGTTTTTT. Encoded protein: CASSLAGGWTGELFF.